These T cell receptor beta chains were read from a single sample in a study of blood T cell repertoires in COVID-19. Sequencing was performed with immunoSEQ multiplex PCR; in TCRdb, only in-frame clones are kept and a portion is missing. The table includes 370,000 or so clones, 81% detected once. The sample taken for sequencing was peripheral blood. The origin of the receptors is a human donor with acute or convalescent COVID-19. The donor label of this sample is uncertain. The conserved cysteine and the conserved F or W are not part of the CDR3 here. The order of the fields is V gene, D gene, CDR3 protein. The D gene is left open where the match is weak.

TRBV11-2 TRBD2 ASSSTSGSHEQF
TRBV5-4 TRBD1 ASSLGGNRGNTEAF
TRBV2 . ASIGVWVRGNEQF
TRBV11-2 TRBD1 ASSLWTGSLGEQF
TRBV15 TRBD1 ATSNYRGSNQPQH
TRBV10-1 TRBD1 ASSPGQQETQY
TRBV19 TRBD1 ASNTARGTELDQPQH
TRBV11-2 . ASSLDGGDQPQH
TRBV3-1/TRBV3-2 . ASSPGAVNTEAF
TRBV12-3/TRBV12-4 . ASSLRTDYGYT
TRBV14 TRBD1 ASSLLDRGLGEKLF
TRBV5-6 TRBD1 ASSSYRGRQEKLF
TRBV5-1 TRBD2 ASREAGERQETQY
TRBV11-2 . ASSGRVNTEAF
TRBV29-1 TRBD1 SVATTGRGYGYT